This TCR beta chain was identified during a study of cytomegalovirus exposure and HLA in healthy donors. V was trimmed by 10 bases and J by 4 bases, leaving 14 bases between them. CDR1 and CDR2 from the germline V gene are MNHNS and SASEGT. The CDR3 consists of 13 residues. The study ran its PCR with 60 Vbeta and 13 Jbeta primers. Clones were sequenced by immunoSEQ multiplex PCR, and TCRdb holds only the in-frame ones, with some missing. The profile shows fewer than 200,000 clones, approximately 80% of them singletons. Sequenced: PBMCs. The source of this sequence is a man aged 30 to 39 in good health and CMV-seronegative. V gene TRBV6-1 combines with J gene TRBJ1-5, with D tentatively TRBD1 (6 bases). In DNA form, the CDR3 reads TGTGCCATACATAACCAGGGGAATCAGCCCCAGCATTTT. It specifies CAIHNQGNQPQHF.